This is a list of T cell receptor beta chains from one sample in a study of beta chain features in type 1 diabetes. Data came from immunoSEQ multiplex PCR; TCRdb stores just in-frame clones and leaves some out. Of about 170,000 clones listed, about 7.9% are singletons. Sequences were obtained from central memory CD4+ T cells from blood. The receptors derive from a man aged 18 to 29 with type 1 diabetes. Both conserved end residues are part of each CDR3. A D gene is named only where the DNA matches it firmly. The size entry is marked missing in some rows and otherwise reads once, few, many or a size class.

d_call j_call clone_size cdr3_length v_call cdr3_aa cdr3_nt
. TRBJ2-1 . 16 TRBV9 CASSVDGHSSYNEQFF TGTGCCAGCAGCGTAGATGGGCATAGCTCCTACAATGAGCAGTTCTTC
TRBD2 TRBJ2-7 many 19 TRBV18 CASSPRVIGLAGSSYEQYF TGTGCCAGCTCACCACGGGTGATCGGACTAGCGGGGTCCTCCTACGAGCAGTACTTC
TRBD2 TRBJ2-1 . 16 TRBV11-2 CASSLRSSGGALEQFF TGTGCCAGCAGCCTCCGGAGTAGCGGGGGGGCCTTGGAGCAGTTCTTC
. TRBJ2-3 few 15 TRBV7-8 CASSFQPGRGDTQYF TGTGCCAGCAGCTTCCAGCCCGGGCGGGGAGATACGCAGTATTTT
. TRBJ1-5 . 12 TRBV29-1 CSVGNRDQPQHF TGCAGCGTGGGGAACAGGGATCAGCCCCAGCATTTT
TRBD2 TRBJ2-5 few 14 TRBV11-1 CASNQDSRGETQYF TGTGCCAGCAACCAAGATTCGCGGGGGGAGACCCAGTACTTC
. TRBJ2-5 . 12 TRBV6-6 CATSKTQGTQYF TGTGCCACCTCTAAGACACAGGGGACCCAGTACTTC
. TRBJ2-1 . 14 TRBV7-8 CASSLATETKEQFF TGTGCCAGCAGCTTAGCGACGGAAACTAAGGAGCAGTTCTTC
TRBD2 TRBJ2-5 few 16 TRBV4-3 CASSLGLAGGQETQYF TGCGCCAGCAGCCTGGGACTAGCGGGGGGGCAAGAGACCCAGTACTTC
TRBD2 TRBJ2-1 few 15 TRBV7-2 CASSVTGTSPNEQFF TGTGCCAGCAGCGTAACCGGGACTAGTCCTAATGAGCAGTTCTTC
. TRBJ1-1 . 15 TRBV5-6 CASSLGHRVNTEAFF TGTGCCAGCAGCTTGGGGCACAGAGTGAACACTGAAGCTTTCTTT
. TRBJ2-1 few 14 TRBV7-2 CASSLARGGSEQFF TGTGCCAGCAGCTTAGCGAGGGGGGGGAGCGAGCAGTTCTTC
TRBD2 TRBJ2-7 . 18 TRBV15 CATSREPGSAGGSYEQYF TGTGCCACCAGCAGAGAACCGGGATCAGCGGGGGGCTCCTACGAGCAGTACTTC
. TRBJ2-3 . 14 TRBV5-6 CASSLGQPTDTQYF TGTGCCAGCAGCTTGGGACAGCCCACAGATACGCAGTATTTT
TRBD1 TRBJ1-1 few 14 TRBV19 CASSAGTGNTEAFF TGTGCCAGTAGTGCCGGGACAGGGAACACTGAAGCTTTCTTT
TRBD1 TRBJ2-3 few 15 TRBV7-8 CASSSTGTVADTQYF TGTGCCAGCAGCTCAACCGGGACAGTAGCAGATACGCAGTATTTT